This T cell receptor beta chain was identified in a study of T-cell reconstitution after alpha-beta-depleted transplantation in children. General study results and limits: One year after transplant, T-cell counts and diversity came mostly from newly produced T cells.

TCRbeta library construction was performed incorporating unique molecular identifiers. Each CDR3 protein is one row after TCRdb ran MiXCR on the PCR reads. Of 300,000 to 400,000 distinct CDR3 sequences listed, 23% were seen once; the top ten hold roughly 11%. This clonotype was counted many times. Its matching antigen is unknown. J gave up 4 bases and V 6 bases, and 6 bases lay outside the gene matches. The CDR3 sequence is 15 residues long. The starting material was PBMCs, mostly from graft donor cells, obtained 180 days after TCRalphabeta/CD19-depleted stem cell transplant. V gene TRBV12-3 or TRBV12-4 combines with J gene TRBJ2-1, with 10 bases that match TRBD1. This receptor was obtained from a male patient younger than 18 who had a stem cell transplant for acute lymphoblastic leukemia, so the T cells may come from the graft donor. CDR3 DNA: TGTGCCAGCAGCCGACAGGGGGCCCCGTACAATGAGCAGTTCTTC. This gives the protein CASSRQGAPYNEQFF.